Following are 26 T cell receptor beta chains from one sample sequenced in a study of blood T cell repertoires in COVID-19. Here immunoSEQ multiplex PCR was the method, and the copy in TCRdb shows in-frame clones only, minus some. The sample gives 61,000 or so clones, 85% to 90% of which show up once; around 18% is in the top ten. The specimen sequenced was peripheral blood. The receptors here all came from a woman aged 80 or over with active COVID-19.

This chain links TRBV27 with TRBJ1-1; 8 nucleotides line up with TRBD1. Germline V gene data show CDR1 as MNHEY and CDR2 as SMNVEV (reference sequence). V lost 3 bases, J lost 5 bases, and 8 bases stayed unmatched. CDR3 length: 15 residues. CDR3 coding DNA: TGTGCCAGCAGTTTGAGACAGGGGACGGGGACTGAAGCTTTCTTT. Protein product: CASSLRQGTGTEAFF.

The table lists this clone with a count of one. The chain has TRBV2 and TRBJ1-1; D gene uncertain. Germline V gene data show CDR1 as SNHLY and CDR2 as FYNNEI. The germline V and J ends were trimmed by 3 bases and 6 bases, with 11 bases remaining between them. The CDR3 is made up of 13 amino acids. The CDR3 DNA is TGTGCCAGCAGTGACCCCATGCGGGCTGAAGCTTTCTTT. Translation: CASSDPMRAEAFF.

The CDR3 nucleotides read TGCGCCAGCAGCTTTGGCTTGCCGCACACAGATACGCAGTATTTT. This translates into CASSFGLPHTDTQYF. The genes are TRBV5-1 and TRBJ2-3; D unclear. This CDR3 has 15 residues. V gave up 2 bases and J gave up 2 bases, with 12 bases separating them. CDR1 and CDR2 from the germline V gene are SGHRS and YFSETQ.

This sequence joins TRBV3-1 (or the pseudogene TRBV3-2) and TRBJ2-5, with 9 bases aligning to TRBD2. Germline V lookup: CDR1 LGHDT, CDR2 YNNKEL (reference sequence). This CDR3 has 13 amino acids. The junction had 4 bases not matched to a gene; V was cut back by 2 bases and J by 9 bases. The CDR3 DNA follows: TGTGCCAGCAGCCAAACGGTAGCGGGGGCCCAGTACTTC. It translates to CASSQTVAGAQYF.

V usage is TRBV12-3 or TRBV12-4 and J usage is TRBJ2-2, with TRBD1 as a possible D gene (6 bases). The V gene lost 2 bases and the J gene lost 5 bases, with 6 bases spanning the gap. CDR3 size: 13 residues. CDR3 nucleotide sequence: TGTGCCAGCAGTTTACAGGGGACCGGGGAGCTGTTTTTT. It yields the protein CASSLQGTGELFF.

The V call is TRBV7-9, the J call TRBJ1-4; D is perhaps TRBD1 (5 bases). The ends were cut back, 6 bases at V and 8 bases at J, with 19 bases in the middle. This CDR3 is 15 amino acids long. Germline CDR1 SEHNR, CDR2 FQNEAQ (reference sequence). CDR3 nucleotide sequence: TGTGCCAGCAGTTACGGGGGGTTTATGTTGGAAAAACTGTTTTTT. Protein: CASSYGGFMLEKLFF.

This chain uses TRBV7-2 with TRBJ2-7; 7 nucleotides align to TRBD1. This CDR3 comprises 13 residues. Germline V CDR1 and CDR2: SGHTA, FQGNSA. Losses at the gene ends were 3 bases for V and 6 bases for J; bases not matched to a gene: 5. CDR3 region: CASSFYRGLEQYF. CDR3 DNA: TGTGCCAGCAGCTTCTACAGGGGCCTCGAGCAGTACTTC. Full variable domain (remainder filled in from reference TRBV7-2 and TRBJ2-7): GAGVSQSPSNKVTEKGKDVELRCDPISGHTALYWYRQSLGQGLEFLIYFQGNSAPDKSGLPSDRFSAERTGGSVSTLTIQRTQQEDSAVYLCASSFYRGLEQYFGPGTRLTVT.

The chain recombines TRBV7-9 with TRBJ2-5, with TRBD2 matching over 11 bases. CDR1 and CDR2 from the germline V gene are SEHNR and FQNEAQ (reference sequence). CDR3 length equals 15 residues. With V trimmed by 2 bases and J by 1 base, 0 bases remained unmatched. CDR3 in amino acids: CASSLLAGGQETQYF. The CDR3, as DNA: TGTGCCAGCAGCTTACTAGCGGGGGGCCAAGAGACCCAGTACTTC.

This chain connects TRBV18 to TRBJ2-5; no reliable D call. The CDR3 totals 14 residues. Between the trimmed V and J ends, which lost 4 bases and 1 base, there was a span of 10 bases. Germline lookup yields CDR1 KGHSH and CDR2 LQKENI. CDR3 region: CASSRAQLQETQYF. The CDR3 DNA follows: TGTGCCAGCTCACGAGCTCAACTCCAAGAGACCCAGTACTTC.

The chain uses TRBV5-4 and TRBJ2-2, with TRBD2 identical over 12 bases. CDR1 is SGHNT, CDR2 YYREEE, per germline (reference sequence). The CDR3 is 16 amino acids. Trimming cost V 5 bases and J 7 bases; bases outside gene matches: 9. CDR3 nucleotides: TGTGCCAGCAGTTCCCTAGCGGGGGGGCCGTTCGGGGAGCTGTTTTTT. This gives the protein CASSSLAGGPFGELFF.

This chain uses TRBV15 with TRBJ1-4; D is perhaps TRBD1 (6 bases). The CDR3 consists of 15 residues. The germline CDR1 and CDR2 sequences are LNHNV and YYDKDF (reference sequence). Trimming took 1 base from V and 4 from J, leaving 10 bases between them. The CDR3 is CATSRGVGGNEKLFF. Written as DNA, the CDR3 is TGTGCCACCAGCAGAGGGGTAGGGGGTAATGAAAAACTGTTTTTT.

The chain employs TRBV4-1 and TRBJ2-5, with 13 bases matching TRBD2. With 4 bases clipped from V and 3 bases from J, the junction kept 2 bases outside the gene matches. This CDR3 region has 15 residues. In germline, CDR1 is MGHRA, CDR2 YSYEKL. This CDR3 is CASSRGTSGEETQYF. The CDR3 DNA reads as TGCGCCAGCAGCCGAGGGACTAGCGGGGAAGAGACCCAGTACTTC.

V is TRBV18 and J is TRBJ2-7; D is undetermined. In germline, CDR1 is KGHSH, CDR2 LQKENI. This CDR3 contains 16 residues. V lost 1 base and J 0 bases, leaving 13 bases between the germline ends. CDR3 nucleotide sequence: TGTGCCAGCTCACCACTAGCAGCCTCGTACTCCTACGAGCAGTACTTC. It yields the protein CASSPLAASYSYEQYF.

The V call is TRBV9, the J call TRBJ2-7; 8 nucleotides align to TRBD1. The trim removed 0 bases at V and 2 bases at J, leaving 13 bases unmatched. The CDR3 spans 18 residues. CDR1 SGDLS and CDR2 YYNGEE come from the germline V gene. CDR3 in amino acids: CASSVGISSQDRAYEQYF. CDR3 coding DNA: TGTGCCAGCAGCGTAGGTATTAGTTCCCAGGACAGGGCCTACGAGCAGTACTTC.

The chain uses TRBV5-4 and TRBJ2-7; perhaps TRBD1 as D (6 bases). Between the trimmed V and J ends, which lost 4 bases and 0 bases, there was a span of 11 bases. The CDR3 runs to 14 residues. Germline assignment: CDR1 SGHNT and CDR2 YYREEE (reference sequence). The CDR3 sequence: CASSVTGVSYEQYF. The CDR3 coding sequence is TGTGCCAGCAGCGTGACAGGTGTCTCCTACGAGCAGTACTTC.

This chain uses TRBV10-3 with TRBJ1-6, with 9 bases fitting TRBD1. This CDR3 is built from 14 residues. CDR1 and CDR2 from the germline V gene are ENHRY and SYGVKD. Trimming removed 10 bases from V and 5 bases from J; junction bases left unmatched: 6. The CDR3 is CASGGDRDNSPLHF. CDR3 bases: TGTGCCAGCGGAGGGGACAGGGATAATTCACCCCTCCACTTT.

This rearrangement joins TRBV28 to TRBJ1-4; TRBD1 aligns across 7 bases. Trimming took 9 bases from V and 10 from J; bases not matched to a gene: 11. The CDR3 loop spans 13 amino acids. The germline V gene encodes CDR1 MDHEN and CDR2 SYDVKM. CDR3 nucleotide sequence: TGTGCCAGTCAATCAGGGGGGTTTGGAAAACTGTTTTTT. This gives the protein CASQSGGFGKLFF.

The V call is TRBV3-1 (or the pseudogene TRBV3-2), the J call TRBJ1-2, with D unclear. V shed 4 bases and J shed 7 bases, with 13 bases lying between them. Per the germline V gene, CDR1 is LGHDT and CDR2 is YNNKEL (reference sequence). The CDR3 covers 13 residues. This CDR3 reads CASSLHQASGYTF. The CDR3 region has the DNA TGTGCCAGCAGCCTTCACCAGGCCTCTGGCTACACCTTC.

The V call is TRBV25-1, the J call TRBJ2-1; 7 bases map to TRBD2. V lost 6 bases, J lost 4 bases, and 12 bases stayed unmatched. In germline, CDR1 is MGHDK, CDR2 SYGVNS. The CDR3 runs to 16 residues. The chain's CDR3 is CASSHTAGGGYNEQFF. CDR3 nucleotide sequence: TGTGCCAGCAGCCACACCGCGGGCGGGGGTTACAATGAGCAGTTCTTC.

In this sample, this clone turned up a few times. The genes are TRBV9 and TRBJ2-1; 7 nucleotides agree with TRBD2. The CDR3 covers 15 residues. V shed 0 bases and J 5 bases; nucleotides not matched to a gene: 5. Germline CDR1 SGDLS, CDR2 YYNGEE. This CDR3 reads CASSVDFSGDNEQFF. The CDR3 DNA reads as TGTGCCAGCAGCGTAGACTTCAGCGGGGACAATGAGCAGTTCTTC.

The chain combines TRBV9 with TRBJ1-2, with TRBD1 matching 8 bases. The CDR3 loop spans 15 amino acids. V lost 1 base, J lost 4 bases, and 6 bases stayed unmatched. Germline V lookup: CDR1 SGDLS, CDR2 YYNGEE. In DNA, the CDR3 is TGTGCCAGCAGCGTAAGGGCAGGGGGCTTCTATGGCTACACCTTC. Residues: CASSVRAGGFYGYTF.

This clone occurred a few times. The chain recombines TRBV6-2 or TRBV6-3 with TRBJ1-1; possibly TRBD1 for D (6 bases). The V and J ends lost 6 bases and 5 bases respectively, with 10 bases between them. Per the germline V gene, CDR1 is MNHEY and CDR2 is SVGEGT. This CDR3 contains 12 residues. Here the CDR3 reads CASSLRGTEAFF. The CDR3, as DNA: TGTGCCAGCAGCCTCAGGGGAACTGAAGCTTTCTTT.

The chain couples TRBV6-5 to TRBJ2-1; 14 bases are shared with TRBD2. Germline lookup yields CDR1 MNHEY and CDR2 SVGAGI. J gave up 9 bases and V 0 bases, and 1 base lay outside the gene matches. The CDR3 contains 15 residues. In DNA, the CDR3 is TGTGCCAGCAGTTACTCGGGACTAGCGGGGGTTGAGCAGTTCTTC. It is translated as CASSYSGLAGVEQFF.

A single count supports this clone. The chain employs TRBV7-2 and TRBJ2-3; D perhaps matches TRBD1 (5 bases). Trimming took 5 bases from V and 4 from J, leaving 13 bases between them. Germline V gene data show CDR1 as SGHTA and CDR2 as FQGNSA. The CDR3 extends over 14 amino acids. CDR3 sequence (DNA): TGTGCCAGCAGCGAAGGGGTAGTCTCAGATACGCAGTATTTT. Translation gives CASSEGVVSDTQYF.

V is TRBV9 and J is TRBJ2-3; D not resolved. The CDR3 extends over 14 amino acids. The germline gives CDR1 SGDLS, CDR2 YYNGEE. The germline V and J ends were trimmed by 4 bases and 3 bases, with 12 bases remaining between them. The CDR3 protein is CASSNSDSTDTQYF. The CDR3 DNA follows: TGTGCCAGCAGCAACTCCGACTCTACAGATACGCAGTATTTT.

The CDR3 loop is CASSSQGGSETQYF. The CDR3 DNA reads as TGTGCCAGCAGTTCACAGGGGGGAAGTGAGACCCAGTACTTC. The rearrangement joins TRBV27 to TRBJ2-5, with TRBD1 identical over 8 bases. The CDR3 totals 14 residues. Unmatched junction bases numbered 6, after V lost 4 bases and J lost 5 bases. The germline V gene encodes CDR1 MNHEY and CDR2 SMNVEV (reference sequence).